These 15 T cell receptor beta chains were all obtained from the same sample, sequenced in a study of neoadjuvant anti-PD-1 for oral cavity cancer. Sequencing was performed with immunoSEQ multiplex PCR; in TCRdb, only in-frame clones are kept and a portion is missing. The table lists about 7,200 clones, 60% to 80% of them singletons. The sequences come from PBMCs, collected before nivolumab (anti-PD-1) treatment. The receptor set was obtained from a person between 40 and 80 years old with oral cavity squamous cell carcinoma.

The V call is TRBV30, the J call TRBJ2-7, with 10 bases that match TRBD1. Germline CDR1 is GTSNPN and CDR2 is SVGIG (reference sequence). J gave up 1 base and V 5 bases, and 8 bases lay outside the gene matches. The CDR3 totals 15 residues. The CDR3 nucleotides read TGTGCCTGGGGGGCCGGACAGGGGGTTTCCTACGAGCAGTACTTC. Its protein product is CAWGAGQGVSYEQYF. Variable domain in full (rest from reference TRBV30 and TRBJ2-7): SQTIHQWPATLVQPVGSPLSLECTVEGTSNPNLYWYRQAAGRGLQLLFYSVGIGQISSEVPQNLSASRPQDRQFILSSKKLLLSDSGFYLCAWGAGQGVSYEQYFGPGTRLTVT.

The chain combines TRBV6-1 with TRBJ2-5, with D unresolved. CDR3 size: 13 residues. V was shortened by 5 bases and J by 5 bases, with 12 bases between the two germline ends. Germline V gene sequence: CDR1 MNHNS, CDR2 SASEGT. The CDR3, as DNA: TGTGCCAGCAGTTATCAAGAATCGGAGACCCAGTACTTC. This sequence encodes CASSYQESETQYF.

This chain connects TRBV4-3 to TRBJ1-1; D is unresolved. Trimming shortened V by 4 bases and J by 6 bases, and 15 bases separated the two germline ends. CDR3 length: 14 amino acids. Germline lookup yields CDR1 LGHNA and CDR2 YSLEER. CDR3 bases: TGCGCCAGCAGCCCACAGAGGCGGGTACCTGAAGCTTTCTTT. Translating it yields CASSPQRRVPEAFF.

This chain connects TRBV27 to TRBJ2-3; a possible D gene is TRBD1 (5 bases). Germline V gives CDR1 MNHEY, CDR2 SMNVEV (reference sequence). Deletions cut 5 bases from V and 0 bases from J, with 9 bases between. This CDR3 has 14 amino acids. CDR3 sequence (DNA): TGTGCCAGCAGTCCACAGGCTAGCACAGATACGCAGTATTTT. This sequence encodes CASSPQASTDTQYF.

The V gene is TRBV19, the J gene TRBJ1-1; no clear D gene. This CDR3 has 12 residues. V gave up 3 bases and J gave up 7 bases, with 9 bases separating them. Germline V gene data show CDR1 as LNHDA and CDR2 as SQIVND (reference sequence). The CDR3 loop is CASSINFSEAFF. The CDR3 DNA sequence: TGTGCCAGTAGTATTAATTTTAGTGAAGCTTTCTTT.

The chain couples TRBV4-3 to TRBJ2-7, with D unresolved. Looked up from germline, CDR1 is LGHNA and CDR2 is YSLEER. V dropped 5 bases and J dropped 5 bases, with 22 bases sitting between them. This CDR3 has 16 residues. The CDR3 DNA follows: TGCGCCAGCAGCTTGCTTTTCGGGTCTCCAAGCAACGAGCAGTACTTC. This gives the protein CASSLLFGSPSNEQYF.

This sequence joins TRBV30 and TRBJ1-6; 8 bases are a match to TRBD1. The germline gives CDR1 GTSNPN, CDR2 SVGIG (reference sequence). The CDR3 runs 13 residues. The V gene end was trimmed by 2 bases and the J gene end by 9 bases; junction bases not matched to a gene: 3. The CDR3 is CAWSQGASSPLHF. In DNA form, the CDR3 reads TGTGCCTGGAGTCAGGGGGCGAGTTCACCCCTCCACTTT.

The chain employs TRBV7-2 and TRBJ1-2; the match to TRBD1 covers 10 bases. With 5 bases clipped from V and 1 base from J, the junction kept 4 bases outside the gene matches. CDR1 SGHTA and CDR2 FQGNSA come from the germline V gene. The CDR3 extends over 15 amino acids. CDR3 bases: TGTGCCAGCAGCGTGGACAGGGGGGTTAACTATGGCTACACCTTC. As protein: CASSVDRGVNYGYTF.

The gene calls are TRBV5-1 and TRBJ2-1, with a tentative D call TRBD2 (5 bases). The CDR3 is 17 amino acids. The germline CDR1 and CDR2 sequences are SGHRS and YFSETQ. Between the trimmed V and J ends, which lost 1 base and 7 bases, there was a span of 21 bases. CDR3 loop: CASSLQGLGRGLNEQFF. The CDR3 bases are TGCGCCAGCAGCTTGCAAGGGTTAGGGCGAGGGTTGAATGAGCAGTTCTTC.

A single count supports this clone. The chain has TRBV4-3 and TRBJ1-4; D remains unclear. There are 14 residues in the CDR3. CDR1 LGHNA and CDR2 YSLEER come from the germline V gene. V was shortened by 0 bases and J by 8 bases, with 10 bases between the two germline ends. The CDR3 spells CASSQEVADEKLFF. The CDR3 nucleotides are TGCGCCAGCAGCCAAGAAGTAGCAGACGAAAAACTGTTTTTT.

CDR3 residues: CSVAGGKSSYEQYF. The CDR3 region has the DNA TGCAGCGTTGCTGGGGGGAAGAGCTCCTACGAGCAGTACTTC. This chain connects TRBV29-1 to TRBJ2-7, with D possibly TRBD2 on 6 matching bases. Germline V gene sequence: CDR1 SQVTM, CDR2 ANQGSEA. The CDR3 has 14 amino acids. V was clipped by 4 bases and J by 0 bases, with 13 bases between them.

This chain joins TRBV5-1 and TRBJ2-1; D is unresolved. With 0 bases removed from V and 2 bases from J, the gap between germline ends came to 6 bases. CDR3 length equals 14 residues. CDR1 SGHRS and CDR2 YFSETQ come from the germline V gene. CDR3 loop: CASSLDLAYNEQFF. The DNA for the CDR3 is TGCGCCAGCAGCTTGGACCTAGCCTACAATGAGCAGTTCTTC. Filled out from reference TRBV5-1 and TRBJ2-1, the complete variable domain reads KAGVTQTPRYLIKTRGQQVTLSCSPISGHRSVSWYQQTPGQGLQFLFEYFSETQRNKGNFPGRFSGRQFSNSRSEMNVSTLELGDSALYLCASSLDLAYNEQFFGPGTRLTVL.

This clone was observed a single time. The V call is TRBV2, the J call TRBJ2-7, with 8 bases lining up with TRBD1. V gave up 8 bases and J gave up 1 base; unmatched junction bases: 10. This CDR3 contains 15 residues. The germline V gene has CDR1 SNHLY and CDR2 FYNNEI. The CDR3 bases are TGTGCCAGCCGGCGTGGACAGGGACCTTCCTACGAGCAGTACTTC. This codes for CASRRGQGPSYEQYF.

This clone was counted a few times. The rearrangement joins TRBV19 to TRBJ1-1; D call uncertain. CDR1 is LNHDA, CDR2 SQIVND, per germline (reference sequence). This CDR3 region has 13 residues. The V end was cut by 4 bases, the J end by 4 bases, with 10 bases between. The CDR3 loop reads CASSTVKGTEAFF. CDR3 sequence (DNA): TGTGCCAGTAGTACGGTAAAGGGCACTGAAGCTTTCTTT.

The V call is TRBV7-9, the J call TRBJ1-2, with 11 bases matching TRBD1. Germline CDR1 and CDR2: SEHNR and FQNEAQ (reference sequence). The J segment lost 4 bases and the V segment lost 4 bases, leaving 5 bases of the junction unmatched. This CDR3 contains 15 residues. Here the CDR3 DNA reads TGTGCCAGCAGCTCGGCCGGGACAGGGGGCTATGGCTACACCTTC. Translated: CASSSAGTGGYGYTF.